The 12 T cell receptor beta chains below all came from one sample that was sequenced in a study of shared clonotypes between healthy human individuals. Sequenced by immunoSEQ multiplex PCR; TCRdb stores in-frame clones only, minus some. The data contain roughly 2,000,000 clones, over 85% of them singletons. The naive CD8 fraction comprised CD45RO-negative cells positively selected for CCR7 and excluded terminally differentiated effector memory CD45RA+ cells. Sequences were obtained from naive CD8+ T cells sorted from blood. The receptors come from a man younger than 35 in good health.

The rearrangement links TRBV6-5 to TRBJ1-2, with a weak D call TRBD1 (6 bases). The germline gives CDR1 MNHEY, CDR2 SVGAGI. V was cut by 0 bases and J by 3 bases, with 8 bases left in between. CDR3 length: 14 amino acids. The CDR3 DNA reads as TGTGCCAGCAGTTACTCCCGGACAGACTATGGCTACACCTTC. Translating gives CASSYSRTDYGYTF.

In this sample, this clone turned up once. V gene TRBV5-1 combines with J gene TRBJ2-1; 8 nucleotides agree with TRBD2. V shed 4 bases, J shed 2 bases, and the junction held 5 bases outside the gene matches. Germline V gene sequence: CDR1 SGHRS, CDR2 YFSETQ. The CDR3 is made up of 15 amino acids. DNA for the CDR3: TGCGCCAGCAGCCTCATAGCGGGGACCTACAATGAGCAGTTCTTC. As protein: CASSLIAGTYNEQFF.

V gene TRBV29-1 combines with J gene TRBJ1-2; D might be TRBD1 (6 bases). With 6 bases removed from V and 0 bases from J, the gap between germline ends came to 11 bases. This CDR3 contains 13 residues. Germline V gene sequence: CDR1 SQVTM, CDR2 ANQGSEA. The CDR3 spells CSVTGHTNYGYTF. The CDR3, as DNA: TGCAGCGTCACGGGACACACTAACTATGGCTACACCTTC.

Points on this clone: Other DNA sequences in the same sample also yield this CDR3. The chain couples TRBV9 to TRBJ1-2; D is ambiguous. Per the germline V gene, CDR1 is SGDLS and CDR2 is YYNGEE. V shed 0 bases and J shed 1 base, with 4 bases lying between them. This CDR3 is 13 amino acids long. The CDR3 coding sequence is TGTGCCAGCAGCGTAGGAGTTAACTATGGCTACACCTTC. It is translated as CASSVGVNYGYTF.

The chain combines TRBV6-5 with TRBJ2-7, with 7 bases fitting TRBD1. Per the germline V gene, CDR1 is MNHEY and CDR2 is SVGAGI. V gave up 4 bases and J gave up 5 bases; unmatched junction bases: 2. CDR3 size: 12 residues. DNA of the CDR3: TGTGCCAGCAGTTCACAGGGGAACGAGCAGTACTTC. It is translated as CASSSQGNEQYF.

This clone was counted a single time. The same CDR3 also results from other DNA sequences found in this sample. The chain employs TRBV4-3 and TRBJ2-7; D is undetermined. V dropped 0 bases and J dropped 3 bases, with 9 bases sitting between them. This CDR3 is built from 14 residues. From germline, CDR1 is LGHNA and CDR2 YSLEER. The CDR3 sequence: CASSQDETGYEQYF. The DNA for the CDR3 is TGCGCCAGCAGCCAAGATGAAACCGGCTACGAGCAGTACTTC.

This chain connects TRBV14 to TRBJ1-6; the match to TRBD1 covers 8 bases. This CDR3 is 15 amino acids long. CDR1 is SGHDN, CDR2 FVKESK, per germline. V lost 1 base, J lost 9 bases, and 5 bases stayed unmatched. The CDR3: CASSQAGQGGSPLHF. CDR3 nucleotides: TGTGCCAGCAGCCAAGCCGGACAGGGCGGTTCACCCCTCCACTTT.

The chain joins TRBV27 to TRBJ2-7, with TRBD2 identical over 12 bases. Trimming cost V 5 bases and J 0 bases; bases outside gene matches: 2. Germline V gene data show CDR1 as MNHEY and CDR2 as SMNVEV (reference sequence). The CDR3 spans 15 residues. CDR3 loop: CASSASGRGSYEQYF. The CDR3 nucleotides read TGTGCCAGCAGTGCTAGCGGGAGGGGCTCCTACGAGCAGTACTTC.

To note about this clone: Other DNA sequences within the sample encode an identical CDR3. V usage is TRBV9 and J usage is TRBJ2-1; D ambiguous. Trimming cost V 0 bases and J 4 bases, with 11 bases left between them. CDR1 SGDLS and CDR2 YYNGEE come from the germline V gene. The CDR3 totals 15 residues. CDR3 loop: CASSVGLAEYNEQFF. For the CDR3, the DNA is TGTGCCAGCAGCGTAGGGCTGGCCGAATACAATGAGCAGTTCTTC.

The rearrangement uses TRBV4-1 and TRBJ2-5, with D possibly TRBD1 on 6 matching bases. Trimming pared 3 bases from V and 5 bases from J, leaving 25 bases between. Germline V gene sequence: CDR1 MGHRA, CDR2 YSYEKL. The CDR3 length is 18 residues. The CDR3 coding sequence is TGCGCCAGCAGCCAGATACCGGGACAAGGATTAGTCGCTGAGACCCAGTACTTC. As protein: CASSQIPGQGLVAETQYF.

CDR3 amino acids: CASSFPAGIGANTGELFF. CDR3 DNA sequence: TGTGCCAGCAGCTTTCCCGCAGGAATTGGGGCAAACACCGGGGAGCTGTTTTTT. This rearrangement joins TRBV7-9 to TRBJ2-2; perhaps TRBD1 as D (5 bases). V was cut by 3 bases and J by 2 bases, with 19 bases left in between. This CDR3 contains 18 residues. In germline, CDR1 is SEHNR, CDR2 FQNEAQ (reference sequence).

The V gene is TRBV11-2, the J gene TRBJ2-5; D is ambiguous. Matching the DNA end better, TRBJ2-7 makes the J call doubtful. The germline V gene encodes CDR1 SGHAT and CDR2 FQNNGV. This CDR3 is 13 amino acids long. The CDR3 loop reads CASSLAFSYEQYF. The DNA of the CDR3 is TGTGCCAGCAGCTTAGCCTTCTCCTACGAGCAGTACTTC.